A single sample is the source of the 26 T cell receptor beta chains below, sequenced in a study of shared clonotypes between healthy human individuals. The data were produced by immunoSEQ multiplex PCR, yet TCRdb's version contains in-frame clones alone and is incomplete. The sample yields over a million clones, 70% to 80% seen once. Sequencing was carried out using memory CD4+ T cells from PBMCs. Indicated subset: CD45RA-negative fraction. The receptor source for this set is a man younger than 35 in good health. Some clones in this sample may be carry-over from other donors' samples.

J is TRBJ2-1 and V is TRBV6-1; a possible D gene is TRBD2 (5 bases). Germline CDR1 MNHNS, CDR2 SASEGT. Trimming left V 4 bases short and J 4 bases short, with 17 bases between. The CDR3 is 16 residues long. The DNA of the CDR3 is TGTGCCAGCAGTGGGGCACTAAGCGAGCGGTACAATGAGCAGTTCTTC. Translated: CASSGALSERYNEQFF.

The rearrangement links TRBV5-1 to TRBJ2-5, with TRBD2 matching 7 bases. Germline-derived CDR1 and CDR2 are SGHRS and YFSETQ. The ends lost 4 bases at V and 5 bases at J; junction bases unmatched: 5. CDR3 length equals 13 residues. As DNA, the CDR3 is TGCGCCAGCAGCACCGGGACTACGGAGACCCAGTACTTC. It yields the protein CASSTGTTETQYF.

This clone was found once. The chain links TRBV5-1 to TRBJ1-2; D is possibly TRBD1 (6 bases). In germline, CDR1 is SGHRS, CDR2 YFSETQ. CDR3 length equals 15 residues. Trimming cost V 0 bases and J 3 bases, with 12 bases left between them. The CDR3 here is CASSLDWWTDYGYTF. Here the CDR3 DNA reads TGCGCCAGCAGCTTGGATTGGTGGACAGACTATGGCTACACCTTC.

This clone was seen only a few times. CDR3 loop: CASSETGSTEAFF. The CDR3 coding sequence is TGTGCCAGCAGTGAGACAGGGAGCACTGAAGCTTTCTTT. The chain links TRBV2 to TRBJ1-1; TRBD1 matches 7 bases. V lost 3 bases to trimming and J lost 4 bases; unmatched junction nucleotides: 2. CDR3 length: 13 amino acids. Germline V gene lookup returns CDR1 SNHLY and CDR2 FYNNEI.

This sequence joins TRBV5-1 and TRBJ2-7; 8 nucleotides line up with TRBD2. Trimming at V came to 4 bases and at J to 2 bases, leaving 8 bases not matched to a gene. This CDR3 is built from 15 residues. Germline values: CDR1 SGHRS, CDR2 YFSETQ. The CDR3 bases are TGCGCCAGCAGCCCGGGGGGGACGGGGACCTACGAGCAGTACTTC. Its translation is CASSPGGTGTYEQYF.

The chain uses TRBV6-4 and TRBJ2-5; D gene uncertain. The CDR3 sequence is 11 residues long. Per germline, CDR1 MRHNA and CDR2 SNTAGT. With 2 bases removed from V and 6 bases from J, the gap between germline ends came to 4 bases. CDR3 sequence (DNA): TGTGCCAGCAGTGACCCTCAGACCCAGTACTTC. Amino acid sequence: CASSDPQTQYF.

The V call is TRBV19, the J call TRBJ2-2, with D possibly called TRBD1 or TRBD2 (5 bases each). The germline CDR1 and CDR2 sequences are LNHDA and SQIVND (reference sequence). V lost 8 bases to trimming and J lost 5 bases, with 15 bases between them. CDR3 length: 14 residues. The CDR3, as DNA: TGTGCCAGTTGGGGGTCAGGGCGGACCGGGGAGCTGTTTTTT. Its protein product is CASWGSGRTGELFF.

The chain recombines TRBV19 with TRBJ1-3; tentatively, D is TRBD1 (5 bases). V gave up 7 bases and J gave up 0 bases, with 13 bases separating them. Per germline, CDR1 LNHDA and CDR2 SQIVND (reference sequence). The CDR3 length is 15 residues. CDR3: CASTRRTGSGNTIYF. CDR3 DNA: TGTGCCAGTACCCGCCGAACAGGCTCTGGAAACACCATATATTTT. Drawing the rest from reference TRBV19 and TRBJ1-3, the complete variable domain is DGGITQSPKYLFRKEGQNVTLSCEQNLNHDAMYWYRQDPGQGLRLIYYSQIVNDFQKGDIAEGYSVSREKKESFPLTVTSAQKNPTAFYLCASTRRTGSGNTIYFGEGSWLTVV.

The chain recombines TRBV11-2 with TRBJ2-7; 8 nucleotides match TRBD2. Germline V gene sequence: CDR1 SGHAT, CDR2 FQNNGV. The CDR3 has 15 residues. Unmatched junction bases numbered 9, after V lost 5 bases and J lost 3 bases. CDR3 in DNA: TGTGCCAGCAGCCACAGCGGGGGAGGTAGCTACGAGCAGTACTTC. Amino acids: CASSHSGGGSYEQYF.

V and J are TRBV30 and TRBJ1-5, with 8 bases lining up with TRBD1. With 2 bases clipped from V and 0 bases from J, the junction kept 15 bases outside the gene matches. Germline-derived CDR1 and CDR2 are GTSNPN and SVGIG (reference sequence). CDR3 size: 19 residues. CDR3 sequence: CAWSPRRTGSFYSNQPQHF. The DNA for the CDR3 is TGTGCCTGGAGTCCAAGGCGGACAGGGAGTTTCTATAGCAATCAGCCCCAGCATTTT.

J is TRBJ2-3 and V is TRBV30; D perhaps matches TRBD2 (6 bases). V was shortened by 0 bases and J by 4 bases, with 14 bases between the two germline ends. This CDR3 region has 15 residues. Germline lookup yields CDR1 GTSNPN and CDR2 SVGIG (reference sequence). The CDR3 reads CAWSVRAGSADTQYF. CDR3 nucleotides: TGTGCCTGGAGTGTAAGGGCGGGAAGCGCAGATACGCAGTATTTT.

The chain uses TRBV7-9 and TRBJ2-2; 8 bases map to TRBD2. Germline loops: CDR1 SEHNR, CDR2 FQNEAQ (reference sequence). V was clipped by 4 bases and J by 7 bases; unmatched bases: 14. This CDR3 comprises 17 residues. The CDR3 region has the DNA TGTGCCAGCAGCTCGGGACTAGTGACTGTGGGGGTCGGGGAGCTGTTTTTT. This codes for CASSSGLVTVGVGELFF.

The chain combines TRBV11-3 with TRBJ1-1, with D tentatively TRBD1 (5 bases). The ends were cut back, 1 base at V and 6 bases at J, with 18 bases in the middle. Germline loops: CDR1 SGHNT, CDR2 YENEEA. The CDR3 loop spans 16 amino acids. The CDR3, as DNA: TGTGCCAGCAGCTTAGTAAGGCAGGGTAAGGTACCTGAAGCTTTCTTT. Translated, it gives CASSLVRQGKVPEAFF.

The chain has TRBV6-5 and TRBJ1-2; D not certain. CDR1 and CDR2 (germline): MNHEY, SVGAGI. Trimming pared 7 bases from V and 7 bases from J, leaving 13 bases between. The CDR3 extends over 12 amino acids. CDR3 sequence (DNA): TGTGCCAGCACCTCCACGGGCGGTGGCTACACCTTC. Its protein is CASTSTGGGYTF.

CDR3 coding DNA: TGTGCCAGCAGTTTATCGACTCGCGAGCCCCAGCATTTT. It specifies CASSLSTREPQHF. V is TRBV27 and J is TRBJ1-5; D remains unclear. Germline V gene lookup returns CDR1 MNHEY and CDR2 SMNVEV (reference sequence). The ends were cut back, 0 bases at V and 8 bases at J, with 8 bases in the middle. The CDR3 is 13 residues long.

This rearrangement joins TRBV18 to TRBJ2-5; D assignment may be TRBD1 or TRBD2 (5 bases each). Between the trimmed V and J ends, which lost 4 bases and 1 base, there was a span of 13 bases. The length of the CDR3 is 15 residues. Germline V lookup: CDR1 KGHSH, CDR2 LQKENI. The CDR3 region is CASSQPGTIQETQYF. CDR3 in DNA: TGTGCCAGCTCACAACCCGGGACCATCCAAGAGACCCAGTACTTC.

Worth noting for this clone: The sample holds other DNA sequences that translate to the same CDR3. The chain has TRBV5-1 and TRBJ1-1; 7 nucleotides agree with TRBD1. The CDR3 has 14 amino acids. Germline V CDR1 and CDR2: SGHRS, YFSETQ. V trimming: 4 bases; J trimming: 1 base; junction bases outside the gene matches: 4. CDR3: CASSLGTANTEAFF. DNA of the CDR3: TGCGCCAGCAGCCTAGGGACAGCGAACACTGAAGCTTTCTTT.

V gene TRBV5-1 combines with J gene TRBJ2-5; 7 bases line up with TRBD2. V was pared by 4 bases and J by 5 bases, with 8 bases of the junction left unmatched. The CDR3 runs 14 residues. Germline-derived CDR1 and CDR2 are SGHRS and YFSETQ. DNA for the CDR3: TGCGCCAGCAGCCCCGGCGGGGGAAGGGAGACCCAGTACTTC. This codes for CASSPGGGRETQYF.

The gene calls are TRBV25-1 and TRBJ1-2; D unresolved. The germline V gene has CDR1 MGHDK and CDR2 SYGVNS. The germline V and J ends were trimmed by 4 bases and 4 bases, with 7 bases remaining between them. This CDR3 is built from 12 residues. CDR3 residues: CASSVSLYGYTF. The CDR3 DNA sequence: TGTGCCAGCAGTGTCTCCCTCTATGGCTACACCTTC.

This clone was seen a handful of times. The rearrangement uses TRBV11-2 and TRBJ2-2; 9 bases match TRBD1. The germline CDR1 and CDR2 sequences are SGHAT and FQNNGV. V shed 4 bases and J 6 bases; nucleotides not matched to a gene: 9. This CDR3 is 16 amino acids long. The chain's CDR3 is CASSSWDRAEAGELFF. For the CDR3, the DNA is TGTGCCAGCAGCTCGTGGGACAGGGCGGAGGCCGGGGAGCTGTTTTTT.

Points on this clone: This sample includes further DNA sequences coding for the same CDR3. The chain combines TRBV5-1 with TRBJ2-2; D gene uncertain. The V gene lost 4 bases and the J gene lost 6 bases, with 10 bases spanning the gap. The CDR3 extends over 13 amino acids. The germline V gene encodes CDR1 SGHRS and CDR2 YFSETQ. CDR3 coding DNA: TGCGCCAGCAGCGTTCCAAGTTCCGGGGAGCTGTTTTTT. Amino acid sequence: CASSVPSSGELFF.

As regards this clone: In the same sample, other DNA sequences code for this CDR3. This chain joins TRBV28 and TRBJ1-1; D ambiguous. Germline CDR1 MDHEN, CDR2 SYDVKM. The CDR3 loop spans 11 amino acids. The V end lost 8 bases, the J end lost 6 bases, and 10 bases lay between the germline ends. The CDR3: CASSLRAEAFF. The CDR3 nucleotides read TGTGCCAGCTCTCTCCGCGCTGAAGCTTTCTTT.

The rearrangement joins TRBV6-1 to TRBJ2-7; no clear D. Germline assignment: CDR1 MNHNS and CDR2 SASEGT. With 9 bases removed from V and 2 bases from J, the gap between germline ends came to 20 bases. This CDR3 has 15 amino acids. CDR3 coding DNA: TGTGCCAGGCCCTGGCCCCAGCGAAAAACCTACGAGCAGTACTTC. Protein: CARPWPQRKTYEQYF.

This chain links TRBV6-1 with TRBJ1-2; D is unresolved. V lost 2 bases and J 6 bases, leaving 1 base between the germline ends. The CDR3 length is 10 residues. CDR1 MNHNS and CDR2 SASEGT come from the germline V gene. CDR3 DNA: TGTGCCAGCAGTGAACATGGCTACACCTTC. Its translation: CASSEHGYTF.

J is TRBJ2-3 and V is TRBV15, with 10 bases fitting TRBD2. This CDR3 is built from 18 residues. Germline assignment: CDR1 LNHNV and CDR2 YYDKDF (reference sequence). The trim removed 3 bases at V and 1 base at J, leaving 10 bases unmatched. CDR3 nucleotides: TGTGCCACCAGCAGGGGCTCTCGGACTAGCGGTCGCACAGATACGCAGTATTTT. It codes for CATSRGSRTSGRTDTQYF.

V is TRBV25-1 and J is TRBJ2-1; 7 positions agree with TRBD2. Germline loops: CDR1 MGHDK, CDR2 SYGVNS. CDR3 length: 15 residues. Trimming removed 5 bases from V and 4 bases from J; junction bases left unmatched: 8. CDR3 bases: TGTGCCAGCAGTCCTAGCGGAGGTCCGTACAATGAGCAGTTCTTC. It encodes CASSPSGGPYNEQFF.